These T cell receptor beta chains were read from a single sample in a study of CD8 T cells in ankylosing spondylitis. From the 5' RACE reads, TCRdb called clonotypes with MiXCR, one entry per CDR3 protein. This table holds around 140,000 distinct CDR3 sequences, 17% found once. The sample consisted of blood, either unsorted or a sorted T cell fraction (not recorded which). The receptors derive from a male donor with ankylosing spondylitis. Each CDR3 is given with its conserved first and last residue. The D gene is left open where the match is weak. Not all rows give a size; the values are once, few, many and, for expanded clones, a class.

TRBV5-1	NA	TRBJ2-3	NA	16	CASTLSRGPSADTQYF	TGCGCCAGCACCCTATCCCGGGGCCCGTCTGCAGATACGCAGTATTTT
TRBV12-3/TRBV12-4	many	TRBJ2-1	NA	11	CASSLGPGQFF	TGTGCCAGCAGTTTGGGTCCAGGGCAGTTCTTC
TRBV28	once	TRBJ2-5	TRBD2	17	CATDPGTSGDPKETQYF	TGTGCCACCGATCCCGGGACTAGCGGTGATCCCAAGGAGACCCAGTACTTC
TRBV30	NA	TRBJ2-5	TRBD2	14	CAWRLAGGPKTQYF	TGTGCCTGGAGGCTAGCGGGAGGGCCGAAGACCCAGTACTTC
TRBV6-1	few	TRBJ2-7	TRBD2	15	CASTKRGRGLDEQYF	TGTGCCAGCACCAAGCGGGGGAGGGGCTTGGACGAGCAGTACTTC
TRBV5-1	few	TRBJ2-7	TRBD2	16	CASSLFFSAGGEEQYF	TGCGCCAGCAGCTTGTTTTTCTCAGCGGGAGGGGAAGAGCAGTACTTC
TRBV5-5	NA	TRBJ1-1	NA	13	CASRNRLNTEAFF	TGTGCCAGCAGGAACAGGTTGAACACTGAAGCTTTCTTT
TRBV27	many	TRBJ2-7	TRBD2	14	CASSLIAGGDEQYF	TGTGCCAGCAGTCTCATAGCGGGAGGCGACGAGCAGTACTTC
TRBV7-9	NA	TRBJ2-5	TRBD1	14	CASSSSTGLETQYF	TGTGCCAGCAGCTCGTCGACAGGGCTGGAGACCCAGTACTTC
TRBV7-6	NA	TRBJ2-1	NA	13	CASSLGASNEQFF	TGTGCCAGCAGCTTAGGGGCGTCCAATGAGCAGTTCTTC
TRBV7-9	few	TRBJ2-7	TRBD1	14	CASSQTGSSYEQYF	TGTGCCAGCAGCCAGACAGGGAGCTCCTACGAGCAGTACTTC
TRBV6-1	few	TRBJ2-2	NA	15	CASSQGPFNTGELFF	TGTGCCAGCAGTCAGGGACCGTTCAACACCGGGGAGCTGTTTTTT
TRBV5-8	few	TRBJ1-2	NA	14	CASTALGGAYGYTF	TGTGCCAGCACCGCCCTGGGGGGCGCCTATGGCTACACCTTC
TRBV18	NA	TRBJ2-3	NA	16	CASSPSGAPFTDTQYF	TGTGCCAGCTCACCATCAGGGGCTCCCTTCACAGATACGCAGTATTTT
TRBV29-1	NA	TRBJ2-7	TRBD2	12	CSVVGGGYEQYF	TGCAGCGTTGTGGGGGGGGGCTACGAGCAGTACTTC
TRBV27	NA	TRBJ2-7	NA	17	CASSFLPGGENSYEQYF	TGTGCCAGCAGTTTTTTACCGGGCGGGGAGAACTCCTACGAGCAGTACTTC
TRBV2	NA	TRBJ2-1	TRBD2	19	CASSETGTSGKSSYNEQFF	TGTGCCAGCAGTGAAACCGGGACTAGCGGGAAGAGCTCCTACAATGAGCAGTTCTTC
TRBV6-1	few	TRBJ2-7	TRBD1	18	CASRINPSGTGDSYEQYF	TGTGCCAGCAGAATCAACCCGAGCGGGACAGGGGACTCCTACGAGCAGTACTTC
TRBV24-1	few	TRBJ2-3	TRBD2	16	CATSDIGLGSTDTQYF	TGTGCCACCAGTGATATAGGACTAGGAAGCACAGATACGCAGTATTTT